These 25 T cell receptor beta chains were all obtained from the same sample, sequenced in a study of blood T cells in healthy people across ages. Together with a sample-barcoded 5' primer, a J-beta primer mix was included in a second PCR lasting roughly 6 to 12 cycles. TCRdb re-called the 5' RACE reads through MiXCR, storing one row per CDR3 protein. The sample has 850,000 to 1,100,000 distinct CDR3 sequences; roughly two fifths are singletons. The specimen was blood. These receptors all stem from a man between 18 and 35 years old in good health.

This rearrangement joins TRBV7-9 to TRBJ1-1; TRBD1 might be the D (5 bases). The CDR3 contains 17 residues. Germline CDR1 reads SEHNR; CDR2 reads FQNEAQ (reference sequence). V lost 1 base, J lost 1 base, and 16 bases lay in between. The CDR3 region has the DNA TGTGCCAGCAGCTTAGGTTTAGAGGGGATCTCGAACACTGAAGCTTTCTTT. It specifies CASSLGLEGISNTEAFF.

Only one count was recorded for this clonotype. V and J are TRBV20-1 and TRBJ1-2; 7 nucleotides match TRBD1. The J segment lost 1 base and the V segment lost 6 bases, leaving 14 bases of the junction unmatched. Germline CDR1 DFQATT, CDR2 SNEGSKA (reference sequence). The CDR3 loop spans 16 amino acids. In DNA form, the CDR3 reads TGCAGTGCCGCACAAAATACAGGGGAAGTTAACTATGGCTACACCTTC. Amino acid sequence: CSAAQNTGEVNYGYTF.

The V call is TRBV20-1, the J call TRBJ1-2; D remains unclear. The germline CDR1 and CDR2 sequences are DFQATT and SNEGSKA (reference sequence). The V end lost 6 bases, the J end lost 0 bases, and 8 bases lay between the germline ends. This CDR3 is built from 12 residues. The CDR3 DNA reads as TGCAGTGCGCCCGGGACTAACTATGGCTACACCTTC. It codes for CSAPGTNYGYTF.

On this clonotype itself: Being one base from a much bigger clone, this may be a read error. The chain recombines TRBV4-2 with TRBJ2-5; D call uncertain. The end of the DNA is better explained by TRBJ2-7, so the J call may be wrong. This CDR3 region has 13 residues. Per germline, CDR1 LGHNA and CDR2 YNFKEQ. The CDR3 reads CASSLTDTYEQYF. The CDR3 DNA sequence: TGTGCCAGCAGCCTGACGGATACCTACGAGCAGTACTTC.

This clonotype came up a few times. V and J are TRBV20-1 and TRBJ2-1; TRBD1 agrees at 7 bases. The CDR3 consists of 16 residues. Trimming cost V 0 bases and J 0 bases; bases outside gene matches: 5. Germline loops: CDR1 DFQATT, CDR2 SNEGSKA (reference sequence). The CDR3 sequence is CSAREITGDSYNEQFF. The CDR3 DNA follows: TGCAGTGCTAGAGAGATAACAGGGGACTCCTACAATGAGCAGTTCTTC.

There are many counts of this clonotype. The chain is built from TRBV20-1 and TRBJ1-1, with 7 nucleotides matching TRBD1. This CDR3 spans 14 amino acids. CDR1 is DFQATT and CDR2 is SNEGSKA in the germline V gene (reference sequence). J lost 4 bases, V lost 4 bases, and 9 bases had no gene match. Written as DNA, the CDR3 is TGCAGTGCTATCCGGGGACAGAGAAGCACTGAAGCTTTCTTT. Encoded protein: CSAIRGQRSTEAFF.

The rearrangement joins TRBV6-6 to TRBJ2-3; unclear D gene. Deletions cut 2 bases from V and 0 bases from J, with 6 bases between. The length of the CDR3 is 14 residues. The germline gives CDR1 MNHNY, CDR2 SVGAGI (reference sequence). The CDR3 protein is CASSYATSTDTQYF. The CDR3 DNA follows: TGTGCCAGCAGTTACGCGACAAGCACAGATACGCAGTATTTT.

This clonotype was found a few times. The J gene is TRBJ1-4, the V gene TRBV7-9; D not resolved. The CDR3 is 13 residues long. Trimming removed 7 bases from V and 0 bases from J, with 6 bases in between. Germline V gene data show CDR1 as SEHNR and CDR2 as FQNEAQ (reference sequence). The CDR3 nucleotides are TGTGCCAGCACAGACTCAACTAATGAAAAACTGTTTTTT. Protein product: CASTDSTNEKLFF.

This sequence joins TRBV4-1 and TRBJ1-1; no firm D call. In germline, CDR1 is MGHRA, CDR2 YSYEKL. V gave up 1 base and J gave up 5 bases, with 8 bases separating them. The CDR3 extends over 13 amino acids. In nucleotides, the CDR3 is TGCGCCAGCAGCCAAGTAGGACGAACTGAAGCTTTCTTT. This sequence encodes CASSQVGRTEAFF.

This chain links TRBV5-1 with TRBJ2-1, with TRBD2 matching 13 bases. The CDR3 runs 17 residues. Trimming cost V 4 bases and J 6 bases; bases outside gene matches: 10. Per the germline V gene, CDR1 is SGHRS and CDR2 is YFSETQ. Written as DNA, the CDR3 is TGCGCCAGCAGCCTCTGGAGACTAGCGGGGGGTTCCAATGAGCAGTTCTTC. Amino acid sequence: CASSLWRLAGGSNEQFF.

Remarks on this clonotype: A read error is possible here, since a much larger clone lies one base away. The chain joins TRBV11-2 to TRBJ1-2; TRBD1 agrees at 8 bases. The CDR3 is 16 amino acids. Looked up from germline, CDR1 is SGHAT and CDR2 is FQNNGV. The V and J ends lost 6 bases and 4 bases, in that order; junction bases with no gene match: 13. CDR3 region: CASSRLQDRAFYGYTF. In DNA form, the CDR3 reads TGTGCCAGCAGTCGTCTACAGGACAGGGCATTCTATGGCTACACCTTC.

Turning to this clonotype: This clone may be a read error of a much larger clone one base away. The V gene is TRBV5-1, the J gene TRBJ1-5; D call uncertain. This CDR3 is built from 14 residues. Germline CDR1 and CDR2: SGHRS and YFSETQ. In nucleotides, the CDR3 is TGCGCCTGCAGCTTGGTGGGCGACAATCAGCCCCAGCATTTT. It encodes CACSLVGDNQPQHF. Full variable domain (missing parts from reference TRBV5-1 and TRBJ1-5): KAGVTQTPRYLIKTRGQQVTLSCSPISGHRSVSWYQQTPGQGLQFLFEYFSETQRNKGNFPGRFSGRQFSNSRSEMNVSTLELGDSALYLCACSLVGDNQPQHFGDGTRLSIL.

The CDR3 DNA reads as TGTGCCAGCTTCACAGGGGCTCACTATGGCTACACCTTC. As protein: CASFTGAHYGYTF. V is TRBV6-6 and J is TRBJ1-2; TRBD1 matches 7 bases. From germline, CDR1 is MNHNY and CDR2 SVGAGI (reference sequence). This CDR3 has 13 amino acids. J gave up 3 bases and V 8 bases, and 6 bases lay outside the gene matches.

This clonotype was seen only a few times. J is TRBJ2-1 and V is TRBV6-6, with 11 positions matching TRBD2. Germline V CDR1 and CDR2: MNHNY, SVGAGI (reference sequence). This CDR3 is built from 14 residues. J lost 2 bases, V lost 9 bases, and 3 bases had no gene match. The CDR3 DNA reads as TGTGCCAGTATAGCGGGGGGGACCTACAATGAGCAGTTCTTC. Protein: CASIAGGTYNEQFF.

Points on this clonotype: A read error may produce the germline difference seen at one junction end. V usage is TRBV5-1 and J usage is TRBJ1-5, with a possible D match to TRBD1 (5 bases). From germline, CDR1 is SGHRS and CDR2 YFSETQ. The CDR3 is 14 amino acids. CDR3 in amino acids: CVSSLDSENQPQHF. As DNA, the CDR3 is TGCGTCAGCAGCCTCGACAGTGAGAATCAGCCCCAGCATTTT. The full variable domain, rest sourced from reference TRBV5-1 and TRBJ1-5, is KAGVTQTPRYLIKTRGQQVTLSCSPISGHRSVSWYQQTPGQGLQFLFEYFSETQRNKGNFPGRFSGRQFSNSRSEMNVSTLELGDSALYLCVSSLDSENQPQHFGDGTRLSIL.

About this clonotype itself: A much larger clone is a single base away; this may be a read error. The chain uses TRBV20-1 and TRBJ2-3; D gene unclear. The germline gives CDR1 DFQATT, CDR2 SNEGSKA (reference sequence). The CDR3 has 11 residues. The CDR3 region has the DNA TGCGGTCCAGACTTGGTAGATACGCAGTATTTT. Residues: CGPDLVDTQYF.

The chain recombines TRBV7-3 with TRBJ1-4; TRBD1 might be the D (5 bases). V was clipped by 5 bases and J by 3 bases, with 16 bases between them. The CDR3 is 16 amino acids. Germline V gene sequence: CDR1 SGHTA, CDR2 FQGTGA. In nucleotides, the CDR3 is TGTGCCAGCAGCCTCGGGGAGGGGTTGGCTAATGAAAAACTGTTTTTT. Encoded protein: CASSLGEGLANEKLFF.

In this sample, this clonotype turned up a few times. The chain combines TRBV3-1 with TRBJ1-2, with 8 bases identical to TRBD1. Germline values: CDR1 LGHDT, CDR2 YNNKEL (reference sequence). CDR3 length: 15 residues. With 0 bases clipped from V and 3 bases from J, the junction kept 3 bases outside the gene matches. The DNA of the CDR3 is TGTGCCAGCAGCCAAGATGGGACAGGTGACTATGGCTACACCTTC. It specifies CASSQDGTGDYGYTF.

This rearrangement joins TRBV4-3 to TRBJ1-5; D is unclear. This CDR3 has 16 residues. V was trimmed by 0 bases and J by 7 bases, leaving 16 bases between them. Germline CDR1 is LGHNA and CDR2 is YSLEER. CDR3 nucleotide sequence: TGCGCCAGCAGCCAAGAGAGTGCCAGGTGGGCCCAGCCCCAGCATTTT. It specifies CASSQESARWAQPQHF.

Comment on this clonotype: A junction boundary mismatches the germline segment, possibly from a read error. The chain combines TRBV6-1 with TRBJ2-3, with D tentatively TRBD2 (6 bases). The CDR3 loop spans 15 amino acids. Germline values: CDR1 MNHNS, CDR2 SASEGT. The CDR3 region has the DNA TGTGCCAGCAGTCAAGCGGGCTCCCGCACAGATACGCAGTATTTT. Residues: CASSQAGSRTDTQYF.

This clonotype was seen a handful of times. V usage is TRBV7-2 and J usage is TRBJ2-5; the D gene could be TRBD1 or TRBD2 (5 bases each). The germline V gene encodes CDR1 SGHTA and CDR2 FQGNSA. Deletions cut 1 base from V and 3 bases from J, with 12 bases between. The CDR3 is 15 amino acids. The CDR3 is CASSLGGWGKETQYF. The CDR3 bases are TGTGCCAGCAGCTTAGGAGGCTGGGGGAAAGAGACCCAGTACTTC.

This sequence joins TRBV5-5 and TRBJ1-2; no clear D. The germline V gene has CDR1 SGHKS and CDR2 YYEKEE (reference sequence). Trimming stripped 4 bases from V and 1 base from J, with 20 bases between. This CDR3 contains 17 residues. The DNA of the CDR3 is TGTGCCAGCAGCGTAAATCCGGCTACATGGGATAACTATGGCTACACCTTC. This codes for CASSVNPATWDNYGYTF.

This clonotype has more than one count but fewer than ten. The rearrangement links TRBV12-3 or TRBV12-4 to TRBJ1-4; D is unresolved. Trimming cost V 3 bases and J 7 bases, with 15 bases left between them. The CDR3 is 15 residues long. The CDR3 spells CASSFAEAASEKLFF. For the CDR3, the DNA is TGTGCCAGCAGTTTCGCCGAGGCAGCTTCTGAAAAACTGTTTTTT.

This clonotype was found once. At one end the junction does not follow the germline gene, possibly because of a read error. The chain is built from TRBV6-5 and TRBJ2-7; perhaps TRBD1 as D (6 bases). The J call is in doubt because the DNA end fits TRBJ1-2 better. CDR3 length equals 13 residues. CDR1 and CDR2 from the germline V gene are MNHEY and SVGAGI. The CDR3 loop is CASRGNGAGGYTF. The CDR3 DNA is TGCGCCAGCAGGGGTAATGGGGCAGGGGGCTACACCTTC.

This clonotype was observed a few times. CDR3 nucleotides: TGTGCCAGCAGTACCGCTGCGGACGGTGAGAACACTGAAGCTTTCTTT. Protein product: CASSTAADGENTEAFF. The genes are TRBV7-9 and TRBJ1-1; D remains ambiguous. V dropped 6 bases and J dropped 1 base, with 18 bases sitting between them. The length of the CDR3 is 16 residues. Germline CDR1 reads SEHNR; CDR2 reads FQNEAQ (reference sequence).